The subject of this entry is one T cell receptor beta chain. Its specific antigen is unknown. Base qualities are not recorded, but no much larger clone differs from it by a single base. The CDR1 and CDR2 encoded by the germline V gene are SGHRS and YFSETQ. The V end loses 4 bases and the J end loses 0 bases, and a stretch of 11 bases separates them. Inclusive of the bounding cysteine and phenylalanine, the CDR3 is 15 residues long. The kept DNA is CDR3 alone, 45 bases in frame from the first base. This sample is drawn from a study of cytomegalovirus exposure and HLA in healthy donors (dated by TCRdb to 2017 to 2019). With respect to the entire study: According to a later analysis, the 120 or so validation repertoires were produced on the same platform as the approximately 600 repertoires of the first cohort. Besides the first cohort of approximately 670 subjects, a separate validation cohort made up of 120 different subjects was used. The study combined high-throughput TCR immunosequencing, statistical association of individual TCRs with disease status, and machine learning to predict cytomegalovirus infection status. The study was designed to test whether signatures of past pathogen exposure could be identified by cataloging public T cell receptors. Broad study findings and their caveats: A few of the identified cytomegalovirus-associated TCR beta chains were confirmed in vitro to be specific for cytomegalovirus antigens. While some public TCRs were present in many individuals, most TCR sequences turned up only very rarely across donors. The study gave a list of 150 to 200 TCR beta chains associated with cytomegalovirus. It was suggested by the authors that the approach could potentially be generalized to other disease states and immunological phenotypes. In a later analysis, TCRs clustered in the first cohort were found to also tend to co-occur in the roughly 120 validation repertoires, with about 94% of cluster scores above 0. Cytomegalovirus status was reported to be diagnosed by the classifier with high specificity and sensitivity in both the original and validation cohorts. A later analysis had no HLA typing for the validation cohort, so co-occurrence there was scored across all 110 or so repertoires.

Library method: the immunoSEQ multiplex PCR assay. For the original study's pipeline: A statistical classification framework was built to diagnose cytomegalovirus status from the catalog of TCR beta chain sequences. TCRdb stores this immuneACCESS table with in-frame sequences only. Part of the clones is absent; in the studies checked, under half of the shortfall reflects unresolved V genes, and no reason is known for the rest. The DNA gave D and trimming, while V, J and clone size come from that table. The sample contains roughly 70,000 clones, roughly 95% of them found a single time. Roughly 4.5% of the sample comes from the top ten. The donors belonged to the validation cohort of about 120 subjects, which was separate from the approximately 660-subject first cohort.

This clonotype was sampled from a woman aged 18-29 years in good health and CMV-seropositive. The source material was PBMCs. In this chain, TRBV5-1 is recombined with TRBJ2-1, with the D gene call left open. The nucleotide sequence is TGCGCCAGCAGCGCCGACATGTACTCCTACAATGAGCAGTTCTTC. This translates into CASSADMYSYNEQFF.